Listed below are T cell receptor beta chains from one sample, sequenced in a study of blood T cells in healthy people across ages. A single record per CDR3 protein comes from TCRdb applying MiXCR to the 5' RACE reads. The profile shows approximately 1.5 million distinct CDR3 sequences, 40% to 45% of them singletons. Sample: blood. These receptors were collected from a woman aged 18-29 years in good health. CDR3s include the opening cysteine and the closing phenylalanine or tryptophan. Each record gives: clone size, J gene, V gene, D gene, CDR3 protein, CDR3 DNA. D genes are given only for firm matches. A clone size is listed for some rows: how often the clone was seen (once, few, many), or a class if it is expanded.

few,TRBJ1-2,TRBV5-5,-,CASSNPVRRGGYTF,TGTGCCAGCAGCAACCCAGTCCGTAGGGGGGGCTACACCTTC
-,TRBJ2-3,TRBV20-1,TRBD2,CSARVLGVLAGGSDTQYF,TGCAGTGCTAGAGTCTTGGGAGTACTAGCGGGGGGCTCAGATACGCAGTATTTT
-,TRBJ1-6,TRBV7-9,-,CASSSGQGSSPLHF,TGTGCCAGCAGCTCCGGGCAGGGTTCTTCACCCCTCCACTTT
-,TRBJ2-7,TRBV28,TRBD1,CASSPYYRDRIYEQYF,TGTGCCAGCAGCCCCTATTACCGGGACAGAATTTACGAGCAGTACTTC
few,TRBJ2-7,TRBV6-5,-,CASSPGAGQSYEQYF,TGTGCCAGCAGCCCCGGGGCAGGCCAATCCTACGAGCAGTACTTC
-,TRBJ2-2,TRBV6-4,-,CASSEAGDNTGELFF,TGTGCCAGCAGTGAGGCAGGTGATAACACCGGGGAGCTGTTTTTT
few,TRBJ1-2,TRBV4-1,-,CASSQAAGLSYGYTF,TGCGCCAGCAGCCAAGCTGCGGGACTGTCATATGGCTACACCTTC
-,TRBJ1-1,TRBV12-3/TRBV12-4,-,CASRGWGEDTEAFF,TGTGCCAGCAGGGGATGGGGGGAGGACACTGAAGCTTTCTTT
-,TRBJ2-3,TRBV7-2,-,CASSLGVSRIDTQYF,TGTGCCAGCAGCTTAGGGGTTAGTCGCATAGATACGCAGTATTTT
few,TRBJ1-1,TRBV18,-,CASSPLEGDTEAFF,TGTGCCAGCTCACCCCTTGAGGGGGACACTGAAGCTTTCTTT
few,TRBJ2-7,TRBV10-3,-,CAITPSTGPYEQYF,TGTGCCATCACCCCCTCGACCGGCCCCTACGAGCAGTACTTC
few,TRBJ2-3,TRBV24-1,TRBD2,CATSDSSGFLDTQYF,TGTGCCACCAGTGATTCTAGCGGGTTTTTGGATACGCAGTATTTT
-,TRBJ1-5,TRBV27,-,CASSYFREQPQHF,TGTGCCAGCAGTTATTTCAGGGAACAGCCCCAGCATTTT
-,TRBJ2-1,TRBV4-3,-,CASSQGPLTYNEQFF,TGCGCCAGCAGCCAAGGGCCGCTAACCTACAATGAGCAGTTCTTC
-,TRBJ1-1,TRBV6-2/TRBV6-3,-,CASSTPRLKNTEAFF,TGTGCCAGCAGTACCCCTCGACTCAAGAACACTGAAGCTTTCTTT
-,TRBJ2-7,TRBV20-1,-,CSARQGRDEQYF,TGCAGTGCTAGACAGGGGCGGGACGAGCAGTACTTC
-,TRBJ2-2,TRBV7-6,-,CASSLGASANTGELFF,TGCGCCAGCAGCTTAGGGGCTAGCGCGAACACCGGGGAGCTGTTTTTT
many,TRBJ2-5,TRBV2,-,CASSEELGGTQYF,TGTGCCAGCAGTGAAGAGCTCGGTGGGACCCAGTACTTC
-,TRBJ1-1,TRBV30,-,CAWSWQGRFTEAFF,TGTGCCTGGAGTTGGCAGGGGAGATTCACTGAAGCTTTCTTT
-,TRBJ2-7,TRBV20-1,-,CSASDRRGQAYEQYF,TGCAGTGCTAGTGACCGGAGGGGGCAGGCCTACGAGCAGTACTTC
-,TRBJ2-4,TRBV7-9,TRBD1,CASSWDRSNIQYF,TGTGCCAGCAGTTGGGACAGGAGCAACATTCAGTACTTC
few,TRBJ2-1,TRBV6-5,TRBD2,CASSYSPGGLAGNEQFF,TGTGCCAGCAGTTACTCCCCCGGGGGACTAGCGGGAAATGAGCAGTTCTTC
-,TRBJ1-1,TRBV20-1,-,CSASLGPHTEAFF,TGCAGTGCTAGCCTGGGACCACACACTGAAGCTTTCTTT
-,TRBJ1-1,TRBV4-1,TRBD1,CASSQDKGAFAEAFF,TGCGCCAGCAGCCAAGATAAGGGGGCCTTCGCTGAAGCTTTCTTT
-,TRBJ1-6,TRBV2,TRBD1,CASSVVDRGDSPLHF,TGTGCCAGCAGTGTAGTCGACAGGGGGGATTCACCCCTCCACTTT
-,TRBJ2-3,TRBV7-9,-,CASSLLVQSTDTQYF,TGTGCCAGCAGCTTACTAGTGCAGTCCACAGATACGCAGTATTTT
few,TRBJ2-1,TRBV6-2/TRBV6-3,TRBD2,CASSYVLAGGPIHNEQFF,TGTGCCAGCAGTTACGTACTAGCGGGGGGCCCAATCCACAATGAGCAGTTCTTC
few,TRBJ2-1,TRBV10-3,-,CAISDRGQNPGSYNEQFF,TGTGCCATCAGTGACCGAGGACAGAATCCTGGGTCCTACAATGAGCAGTTCTTC
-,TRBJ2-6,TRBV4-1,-,CASSQDRIFRTADSGANVLTF,TGCGCCAGCAGCCAAGATAGAATATTCCGGACAGCTGACTCTGGGGCCAACGTCCTGACTTTC
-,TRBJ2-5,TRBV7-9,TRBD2,CASSLPLAGGPGTETQYF,TGTGCCAGCAGCTTACCCCTAGCGGGAGGGCCCGGAACAGAGACCCAGTACTTC
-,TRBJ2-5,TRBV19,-,CASSFTQAQETQYF,TGTGCCAGTAGCTTTACACAAGCCCAAGAGACCCAGTACTTC
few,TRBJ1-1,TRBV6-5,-,CASMSGVGGAFF,TGTGCCAGCATGTCGGGGGTCGGAGGAGCTTTCTTT
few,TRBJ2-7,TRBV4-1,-,CASSHTGHTISYEQYF,TGCGCCAGCAGCCACACGGGACACACGATATCGTACGAGCAGTACTTC
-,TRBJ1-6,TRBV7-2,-,CASRKNGQGNNSPLHF,TGTGCCAGCAGGAAGAACGGCCAGGGAAATAATTCACCCCTCCACTTT
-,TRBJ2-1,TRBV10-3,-,CAISAESYNEQFF,TGTGCCATCAGTGCGGAGAGCTACAATGAGCAGTTCTTC
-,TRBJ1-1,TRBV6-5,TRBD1,CASSPGQGFMNTEAFF,TGTGCCAGCAGCCCTGGACAGGGCTTCATGAACACTGAAGCTTTCTTT
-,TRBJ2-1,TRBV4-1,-,CASSQEVRGYNEQFF,TGCGCCAGCAGCCAAGAAGTGAGGGGATACAATGAGCAGTTCTTC
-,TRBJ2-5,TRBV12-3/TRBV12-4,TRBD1,CASIIPGTGEETQYF,TGTGCCAGCATTATACCCGGGACAGGGGAAGAGACCCAGTACTTC
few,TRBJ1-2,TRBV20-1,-,CSATTPEHYGYTF,TGCAGTGCCACGACTCCGGAGCACTATGGCTACACCTTC
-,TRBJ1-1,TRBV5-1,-,CASSSSGGMRDTEAFF,TGCGCCAGCAGCTCCAGTGGGGGAATGCGGGACACTGAAGCTTTCTTT
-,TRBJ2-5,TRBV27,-,CASSPFILETQYF,TGTGCCAGCAGTCCCTTCATCCTAGAGACCCAGTACTTC
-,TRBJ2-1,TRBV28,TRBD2,CASSYRRLAGGGNEQFF,TGTGCCAGCAGTTATCGACGACTAGCGGGAGGAGGGAATGAGCAGTTCTTC
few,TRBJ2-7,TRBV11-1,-,CASSLARGGYSYEQYF,TGTGCCAGCAGCTTAGCGCGAGGGGGATACTCCTACGAGCAGTACTTC
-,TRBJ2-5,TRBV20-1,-,CSARDATRHRAQYF,TGCAGTGCTAGAGACGCAACCCGGCACAGGGCCCAGTACTTC
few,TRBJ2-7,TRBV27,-,CASSLRQALDSYEQYF,TGTGCCAGCAGTTTACGACAGGCCCTCGACTCCTACGAGCAGTACTTC
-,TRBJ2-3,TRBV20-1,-,CSAISGADTQYF,TGCAGTGCTATATCAGGGGCAGATACGCAGTATTTT
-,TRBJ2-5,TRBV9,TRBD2,CASSVLGLAGYGQYF,TGTGCCAGCAGCGTACTCGGGCTAGCGGGGTACGGGCAGTACTTC
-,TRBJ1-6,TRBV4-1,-,CASSQLANSPLHF,TGCGCCAGCAGCCAGCTGGCGAATTCACCCCTCCACTTT
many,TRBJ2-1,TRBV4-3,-,CASSPRTGREQFF,TGCGCCAGCAGCCCCCGAACGGGACGTGAGCAGTTCTTC
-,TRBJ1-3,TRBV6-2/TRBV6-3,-,CASSYVEPGNTIYF,TGTGCCAGCAGTTACGTGGAGCCTGGAAACACCATATATTTT
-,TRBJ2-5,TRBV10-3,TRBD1,CAISQLTGMIKTQYF,TGTGCCATCAGTCAACTGACAGGGATGATTAAGACCCAGTACTTC
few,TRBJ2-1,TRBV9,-,CASSILASLGNEQFF,TGTGCCAGCAGCATTTTGGCTTCTCTGGGGAATGAGCAGTTCTTC
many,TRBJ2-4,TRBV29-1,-,CSVDCPRLAKNIQYF,TGCAGCGTTGACTGTCCGCGACTAGCCAAAAACATTCAGTACTTC
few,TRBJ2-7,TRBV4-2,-,CASSRGDGNLYEQYF,TGTGCCAGCAGTCGAGGGGACGGGAATCTTTACGAGCAGTACTTC
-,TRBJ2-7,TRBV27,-,CASTVRKGNEQYF,TGTGCCAGCACCGTCCGGAAGGGGAATGAGCAGTACTTC